This record looks at one TCR beta chain sequence and its context. Its cognate antigen has yet to be identified. No much larger clonotype is one base removed from it; base qualities were not supplied. To be selected, patients needed enough residual fresh-frozen tumor tissue and more than two years of available survival data. An isocitrate dehydrogenase mutation was not carried by any of the glioblastoma patients, although molecular status was otherwise variable. PBMC were collected before vaccination, two weeks after the third vaccination, and at tumor progression if tumor progression occurred. The Qiagen DNeasy Blood extraction Kit was used for extraction of genomic DNA. The source of the sample is a study of glioma-infiltrating T cells after dendritic cell vaccination (dated by TCRdb to 2016 to 2017). General notes on the study: A cohort of roughly 15 glioblastoma patients from Phase I and II dendritic cell vaccination trials was included, of whom 9 were newly diagnosed and 6 had recurrent disease. The vaccine consisted of monocyte-derived dendritic cells cultured seven to eight days with IL-4 and GM-CSF, then pulsed overnight with autologous tumor lysate. Between the early 2000s and the early 2010s, the patients were given dendritic cell vaccination pulsed with autologous tumor lysate. In glioblastoma patients vaccinated with dendritic cells, deep sequencing of TCR beta CDR3 regions served to measure tumor-infiltrating lymphocyte content and to compare repertoires between tumor and blood. Survival after dendritic cell vaccination was correlated with TCR sequencing metrics, such as TIL content and the overlap between tumor and blood repertoires. Patients received three intradermal dendritic cell vaccine injections at biweekly intervals in the arm below the axilla.

Using the immunoSEQ assay, TCRB CDR3 regions were amplified from 2 micrograms of genomic DNA, or from all available DNA when less than that was on hand. For multiplex PCR, 60 forward primers for TCR V beta segments and 13 reverse primers for J beta segments were used. Synthetic control templates were spiked into each sample at limiting dilution to estimate reads per starting template. The Illumina HiSeq System generated 87 bp sequencing reads. For the original study's pipeline: To remove PCR and sequencing errors, closely related sequences were merged with a nearest neighbor algorithm. TCR overlap was defined as the percentage of unique tumor TCR beta sequences that were also found in the peripheral blood of the same patient. Held by TCRdb, this immuneACCESS table contains in-frame sequences only and omits some clones. Under half of the omission traces to an unresolved V gene where checked; the cause of the rest is unknown. The V and J calls and the clone size are those of that table, but D and trimming were determined from the DNA. This sample has roughly 100,000 clones in its table, and roughly 80% of those were observed once. The ten largest clones represent 10% to 15% of the sample.

Broader findings and caveats from the paper: No direct relationship between TCR clonality and survival was found, suggesting a diverse polyclonal response may matter. The three-group TCR overlap response model was characterized as speculative, and prospective validation of the model was stated to be required. After dendritic cell vaccination, a higher estimated pretreatment TIL content predicted longer time to progression and overall survival. The cohort was small and heterogeneous, only a few patients had full blood and tumor sets, and even fewer had initial-recurrent tumor pairs.

Inclusive of the bounding cysteine and phenylalanine, the CDR3 is 16 residues long. Kept here is only the CDR3 DNA, which spans 48 bases and is read in frame from base 1. The sample here was blood, taken before dendritic cell vaccination. The clonotype originates from a human donor with glioblastoma. The rearrangement combines TRBV21-1 with TRBJ2-3; the D call of TRBD1 is as the table states it, not checked on the DNA. TRBV21-1 counts as a pseudogene. CDR3 reads: CASSTGTGRSTDTQYF. The DNA is TGTGCCAGCAGCACCGGGACAGGCCGTAGCACAGATACGCAGTATTTT.